This T cell receptor (beta chain) was recorded in a study of blood T cells in healthy people across ages. For the second PCR, which ran for roughly 7 to 11 cycles, a sample-barcoded 5' primer and a J-beta primer mix were used. Each sample yielded at least 3 million CDR3-containing paired-end reads. TCRdb ran MiXCR on the 5' RACE reads and lists one entry per CDR3 protein. The data show 800,000 to 950,000 distinct CDR3 sequences, about 27% seen once. The germline V and J ends were trimmed by 5 bases and 0 bases, with 19 bases remaining between them. This CDR3 region has 17 residues. CDR1 is SEHNR, CDR2 FQNEAQ, per germline (reference sequence). This clonotype appeared a few times. These sequences were also reported in another study, on T cells of mothers and their children. As that report states: The study sampled a few healthy Caucasian mothers and their six children. Related and unrelated pairs show similar thymic shaping of TCR recombination output.

This receptor was identified in a woman in her 40s in good health. The rearrangement links TRBV7-9 to TRBJ1-2, with D possibly matching TRBD1 (5 bases). Sequencing was carried out using blood. The CDR3 DNA follows: TGTGCCAGCAGCCCGCGGGATAGGGACGCAACTAACTATGGCTACACCTTC. Protein product: CASSPRDRDATNYGYTF.